The 9 T cell receptor beta chains below all came from one sample that was sequenced in a study of blood T cell repertoires in COVID-19. Repertoires were generated with immunoSEQ multiplex PCR, while TCRdb's copy carries only in-frame clones and drops some. The repertoire has almost 200,000 clones, around 85% of them found once; the top ten carry roughly 0.91%. The sequencing sample was made of peripheral blood. The receptor set was obtained from a man between 60 and 75 years old with COVID-19, enrolled during active disease.

The J gene is TRBJ1-5, the V gene TRBV12-5, with 8 bases lining up with TRBD1. The CDR3 is 15 amino acids. Germline V gives CDR1 LGHNT, CDR2 FRNRAP. V lost 6 bases to trimming and J lost 0 bases; unmatched junction nucleotides: 4. The CDR3 reads CASGWTGPSNQPQHF. As DNA, the CDR3 is TGTGCTAGTGGGTGGACAGGGCCTAGCAATCAGCCCCAGCATTTT.

This clone appeared a few times. J is TRBJ2-2 and V is TRBV27; 7 bases line up with TRBD1. With 6 bases clipped from V and 4 bases from J, the junction kept 2 bases outside the gene matches. Germline values: CDR1 MNHEY, CDR2 SMNVEV (reference sequence). The CDR3 runs to 13 residues. The DNA for the CDR3 is TGTGCCAGCAGGGACAGGTTCACCGGGGAGCTGTTTTTT. Translating it yields CASRDRFTGELFF.

The V gene is TRBV18, the J gene TRBJ2-7; the D gene is possibly TRBD2 (5 bases). Germline assignment: CDR1 KGHSH and CDR2 LQKENI. V shed 1 base and J shed 0 bases, with 10 bases lying between them. The CDR3 runs to 15 residues. The DNA for the CDR3 is TGTGCCAGCTCACCACGGGAGTCATCCTCCTACGAGCAGTACTTC. Its translation: CASSPRESSSYEQYF.

The V call is TRBV10-3, the J call TRBJ1-4, with D unclear. Deletions cut 3 bases from V and 6 bases from J, with 11 bases between. CDR3 size: 14 residues. In germline, CDR1 is ENHRY, CDR2 SYGVKD. The CDR3 is CAISDAPSDEKLFF. The CDR3 bases are TGTGCCATCAGTGACGCACCTTCGGATGAAAAACTGTTTTTT.

The chain joins TRBV5-4 to TRBJ2-1; TRBD1 is a possible D gene (6 bases). Looked up from germline, CDR1 is SGHNT and CDR2 is YYREEE (reference sequence). Trimming removed 4 bases from V and 6 bases from J, with 14 bases in between. The CDR3 has 14 amino acids. The CDR3 is CASSLSTGSNEQFF. CDR3 DNA sequence: TGTGCCAGCAGCCTCTCAACAGGGAGCAATGAGCAGTTCTTC.

The rearrangement uses TRBV3-1 (or the pseudogene TRBV3-2) and TRBJ2-1; 11 bases fit TRBD2. This CDR3 comprises 14 residues. The ends lost 5 bases at V and 12 bases at J; junction bases unmatched: 9. In germline, CDR1 is LGHDT, CDR2 YNNKEL (reference sequence). The CDR3 DNA reads TGTGCCAGCAGCGAGACTAGCGGGACGAAGAGGCAGTTCTTC. It codes for CASSETSGTKRQFF.

Here the CDR3 reads CASSFQRGHNEQFF. Written as DNA, the CDR3 is TGTGCCAGCAGTTTCCAGCGGGGGCACAATGAGCAGTTCTTC. The V call is TRBV28, the J call TRBJ2-1; 8 bases line up with TRBD2. CDR3 size: 14 residues. Per the germline V gene, CDR1 is MDHEN and CDR2 is SYDVKM. With V trimmed by 3 bases and J by 5 bases, 3 bases remained unmatched.

V usage is TRBV19 and J usage is TRBJ2-2, with TRBD2 identical over 13 bases. Germline V CDR1 and CDR2: LNHDA, SQIVND (reference sequence). This CDR3 comprises 14 residues. Unmatched junction bases numbered 2, after V lost 8 bases and J lost 5 bases. CDR3 in amino acids: CASGLAGVTGELFF. CDR3 in DNA: TGTGCCAGTGGACTAGCGGGAGTTACCGGGGAGCTGTTTTTT.

The chain combines TRBV6-6 with TRBJ2-1, with TRBD1 identical over 8 bases. The CDR3 sequence is 14 residues long. V trimming: 4 bases; J trimming: 2 bases; junction bases outside the gene matches: 1. Germline-derived CDR1 and CDR2 are MNHNY and SVGAGI (reference sequence). The CDR3 loop is CASSSQGAYNEQFF. The CDR3 DNA is TGTGCCAGCAGTTCACAGGGGGCCTACAATGAGCAGTTCTTC.